Each of the 25 T cell receptor beta chains below was sequenced from the same sample in a study of cytomegalovirus exposure and HLA in healthy donors. In the PCR, 60 Vbeta and 13 Jbeta primers were used. Only in-frame clones appear in the TCRdb table, and some are missing; sequencing was by immunoSEQ multiplex PCR. This table has about 160,000 clones, 84% appearing once. The sample consisted of PBMCs. The receptors here all came from a man in his forties or fifties in good health and CMV-seropositive.

The chain has TRBV11-2 and TRBJ1-2, with 10 nucleotides matching TRBD1. The CDR3 is 13 residues long. Trimming at V came to 4 bases and at J to 10 bases, leaving 6 bases not matched to a gene. Germline CDR1 and CDR2: SGHAT and FQNNGV. The CDR3 bases are TGTGCCAGCAGCTCGACAGGACAGGGGGACTACACCTTC. This encodes CASSSTGQGDYTF.

The rearrangement links TRBV19 to TRBJ1-5; possibly TRBD1 for D (6 bases). Germline values: CDR1 LNHDA, CDR2 SQIVND (reference sequence). The CDR3 runs 13 residues. V was shortened by 6 bases and J by 6 bases, with 12 bases between the two germline ends. The CDR3 reads CASSPTGTQPQHF. The CDR3 DNA reads as TGTGCCAGTAGCCCGACAGGTACTCAGCCCCAGCATTTT.

This clone was counted only a few times. The chain carries TRBV5-1 and TRBJ1-4; TRBD1 agrees at 8 bases. Losses at the gene ends were 4 bases for V and 2 bases for J; bases not matched to a gene: 4. Germline loops: CDR1 SGHRS, CDR2 YFSETQ. The CDR3 contains 15 residues. CDR3 in amino acids: CASSPGGSTNEKLFF. CDR3 DNA sequence: TGCGCCAGCAGCCCAGGGGGCTCGACTAATGAAAAACTGTTTTTT.

This clone was counted a single time. The chain links TRBV19 to TRBJ1-1, with 8 nucleotides matching TRBD1. The CDR3 runs to 15 residues. V lost 6 bases, J lost 3 bases, and 9 bases stayed unmatched. The germline gives CDR1 LNHDA, CDR2 SQIVND (reference sequence). CDR3: CASSPLQGDDTEAFF. In DNA form, the CDR3 reads TGTGCCAGTAGCCCACTACAGGGGGATGACACTGAAGCTTTCTTT.

The chain links TRBV6-6 to TRBJ1-1; no clear D. The V and J ends lost 6 bases and 1 base respectively, with 12 bases between them. The CDR3 is 14 amino acids. Germline V gene sequence: CDR1 MNHNY, CDR2 SVGAGI (reference sequence). The CDR3 protein is CASSYNSANTEAFF. For the CDR3, the DNA is TGTGCCAGCAGCTATAACTCTGCGAACACTGAAGCTTTCTTT.

CDR3 in amino acids: CASSGRGAPNEKLFF. The CDR3 region has the DNA TGTGCCAGCAGCGGGCGCGGGGCCCCTAATGAAAAACTGTTTTTT. V and J are TRBV7-8 and TRBJ1-4; a possible D gene is TRBD1 (5 bases). The CDR3 is 15 amino acids. The ends were cut back, 5 bases at V and 3 bases at J, with 13 bases in the middle. The V gene's germline CDR1 is SGHVS and CDR2 FQNEAQ. The full variable domain, in which reference TRBV7-8 and TRBJ1-4 provide the parts outside the CDR3, is GAGVSQSPRYKVAKRGQDVALRCDPISGHVSLFWYQQALGQGPEFLTYFQNEAQLDKSGLPSDRFFAERPEGSVSTLKIQRTQQEDSAVYLCASSGRGAPNEKLFFGSGTQLSVL.

This clone was counted between two and nine times. The V call is TRBV6-1, the J call TRBJ1-1; D is uncertain. The germline V gene has CDR1 MNHNS and CDR2 SASEGT. The CDR3 covers 12 residues. V was cut by 6 bases and J by 6 bases, with 11 bases left in between. The CDR3 loop is CASRDTYAEAFF. The CDR3 DNA sequence: TGTGCCAGCAGAGACACCTACGCTGAAGCTTTCTTT.

The chain joins TRBV29-1 to TRBJ2-5, with 7 nucleotides matching TRBD1. The CDR3 has 12 amino acids. Germline V gene sequence: CDR1 SQVTM, CDR2 ANQGSEA. V was clipped by 6 bases and J by 4 bases; unmatched bases: 5. Here the CDR3 DNA reads TGCAGCGTACTAACAGGGGTAGAGACCCAGTACTTC. It codes for CSVLTGVETQYF.

The CDR3, as DNA: TGTGCCAGCAGCACCAAGCGTGGGACAGGGGATGGCTACACCTTC. This gives the protein CASSTKRGTGDGYTF. V usage is TRBV9 and J usage is TRBJ1-2; 10 positions match TRBD1. The CDR3 sequence is 15 residues long. CDR1 is SGDLS, CDR2 YYNGEE, per germline. V dropped 4 bases and J dropped 6; count of bases not matched to a gene: 9.

The V and J genes are TRBV11-2 and TRBJ1-5; the match to TRBD1 covers 10 bases. Germline trimming cut 5 bases from V and 7 bases from J; bases unmatched to any gene: 2. The length of the CDR3 is 13 residues. Germline V gives CDR1 SGHAT, CDR2 FQNNGV. The CDR3 loop reads CASSRDRGQPQHF. For the CDR3, the DNA is TGTGCCAGCAGCCGGGACAGGGGCCAGCCCCAGCATTTT. Variable domain in full (rest from reference TRBV11-2 and TRBJ1-5): EAGVAQSPRYKIIEKRQSVAFWCNPISGHATLYWYQQILGQGPKLLIQFQNNGVVDDSQLPKDRFSAERLKGVDSTLKIQPAKLEDSAVYLCASSRDRGQPQHFGDGTRLSIL.

The V gene is TRBV7-9, the J gene TRBJ1-1; 7 nucleotides match TRBD1. Germline V gene data show CDR1 as SEHNR and CDR2 as FQNEAQ (reference sequence). Unmatched junction bases numbered 8, after V lost 7 bases and J lost 3 bases. This CDR3 has 14 amino acids. CDR3 residues: CASNLQGMDTEAFF. The CDR3 DNA reads as TGTGCCAGCAACCTACAGGGGATGGACACTGAAGCTTTCTTT.

This clone was detected only a few times. The J gene is TRBJ1-4, the V gene TRBV28, with 9 bases lining up with TRBD1. Germline V gene data show CDR1 as MDHEN and CDR2 as SYDVKM. CDR3 size: 17 residues. With V trimmed by 3 bases and J by 3 bases, 8 bases remained unmatched. The CDR3 region has the DNA TGTGCCAGCAGTTTTCGACACAGGGGGCAGTCTAATGAAAAACTGTTTTTT. Protein product: CASSFRHRGQSNEKLFF.

The V call is TRBV29-1, the J call TRBJ2-5, with D possibly matching TRBD2 (6 bases). The CDR3 has 12 amino acids. V lost 3 bases, J lost 9 bases, and 14 bases lay in between. CDR1 and CDR2 from the germline V gene are SQVTM and ANQGSEA. The CDR3 spells CSVDSGGEAQYF. CDR3 coding DNA: TGCAGCGTTGATTCAGGAGGGGAGGCCCAGTACTTC.

The rearrangement links TRBV12-5 to TRBJ1-5, with a possible D match to TRBD1 (5 bases). The CDR3 covers 15 residues. Trimming pared 1 base from V and 3 bases from J, leaving 10 bases between. The V gene's germline CDR1 is LGHNT and CDR2 FRNRAP. As DNA, the CDR3 is TGTGCTAGTGGTTTGGGTATAGGGGTCAATCAGCCCCAGCATTTT. Translating it yields CASGLGIGVNQPQHF.

Only one count was recorded for this clone. The CDR3 sequence is CASTYRTSGTGELFF. The CDR3 coding sequence is TGTGCCAGCACCTACAGGACTAGCGGGACCGGGGAGCTGTTTTTT. The V gene is TRBV6-5, the J gene TRBJ2-2, with 11 bases that match TRBD2. The junction had 6 bases not matched to a gene; V was cut back by 7 bases and J by 5 bases. The V gene's germline CDR1 is MNHEY and CDR2 SVGAGI. The CDR3 length is 15 residues.

This sequence joins TRBV27 and TRBJ1-1; D gene uncertain. V gave up 5 bases and J gave up 4 bases, with 14 bases separating them. The CDR3 has 14 residues. Germline CDR1 MNHEY, CDR2 SMNVEV (reference sequence). The CDR3 nucleotides are TGTGCCAGCAGTCTCCTAAACGCGGGCACTGAAGCTTTCTTT. Translated: CASSLLNAGTEAFF.

This clone was seen just once. V gene TRBV6-1 combines with J gene TRBJ1-1; the match to TRBD1 covers 8 bases. CDR3 size: 13 residues. Germline V CDR1 and CDR2: MNHNS, SASEGT. V was pared by 7 bases and J by 5 bases, with 6 bases of the junction left unmatched. CDR3 sequence reads: CASNAYRGTEAFF. CDR3 nucleotide sequence: TGTGCCAGCAATGCTTACAGGGGGACTGAAGCTTTCTTT.

The chain's CDR3 is CAISEGTDMMGKLFF. In DNA form, the CDR3 reads TGTGCCATCAGTGAGGGGACAGACATGATGGGAAAACTGTTTTTT. The V gene is TRBV10-3, the J gene TRBJ1-4; 7 bases align to TRBD1. The ends lost 2 bases at V and 10 bases at J; junction bases unmatched: 10. The germline V gene encodes CDR1 ENHRY and CDR2 SYGVKD. The CDR3 sequence is 15 residues long.

This chain joins TRBV6-1 and TRBJ1-1, with unresolved D. In germline, CDR1 is MNHNS, CDR2 SASEGT. This CDR3 has 12 amino acids. V was clipped by 6 bases and J by 1 base, with 6 bases between them. CDR3 DNA: TGTGCCAGCAGATGGCCGAACACTGAAGCTTTCTTT. Translating gives CASRWPNTEAFF.

This chain joins TRBV20-1 and TRBJ2-5; tentative D call: TRBD2 (6 bases). CDR3 size: 11 residues. Germline CDR1 reads DFQATT; CDR2 reads SNEGSKA (reference sequence). The germline V and J ends were trimmed by 7 bases and 5 bases, with 11 bases remaining between them. CDR3 nucleotides: TGCAGTGTGGAGGGTGAGGAGACCCAGTACTTC. Amino acid sequence: CSVEGEETQYF.

The chain couples TRBV19 to TRBJ1-3; weak D call: TRBD1 (6 bases). V lost 5 bases to trimming and J lost 0 bases, with 11 bases between them. Germline V CDR1 and CDR2: LNHDA, SQIVND (reference sequence). The CDR3 runs 15 residues. CDR3 loop: CASSVDRSSGNTIYF. Written as DNA, the CDR3 is TGTGCCAGTAGTGTCGACAGGAGCTCTGGAAACACCATATATTTT.

With respect to this clone: Different DNA sequences within this sample yield the same CDR3. The CDR3 here is CASSFSGSTDTQYF. Here the CDR3 DNA reads TGCGCCAGCAGCTTCAGCGGATCCACAGATACGCAGTATTTT. This chain connects TRBV5-1 to TRBJ2-3, with D possibly being TRBD2 (5 bases). The V gene lost 2 bases and the J gene lost 2 bases, with 9 bases spanning the gap. From germline, CDR1 is SGHRS and CDR2 YFSETQ. This CDR3 has 14 residues. The full variable domain, with the rest looked up from reference TRBV5-1 and TRBJ2-3, is KAGVTQTPRYLIKTRGQQVTLSCSPISGHRSVSWYQQTPGQGLQFLFEYFSETQRNKGNFPGRFSGRQFSNSRSEMNVSTLELGDSALYLCASSFSGSTDTQYFGPGTRLTVL.

This chain connects TRBV5-1 to TRBJ2-5, with 9 positions matching TRBD1. Trimming took 4 bases from V and 0 from J; bases not matched to a gene: 4. Germline V lookup: CDR1 SGHRS, CDR2 YFSETQ. This CDR3 has 15 amino acids. The CDR3 DNA reads TGCGCCAGCAGCGGCGGGACAGGGTACCAAGAGACCCAGTACTTC. The encoded protein is CASSGGTGYQETQYF. Based on the CDR3 plus reference TRBV5-1 and TRBJ2-5, the full variable domain is KAGVTQTPRYLIKTRGQQVTLSCSPISGHRSVSWYQQTPGQGLQFLFEYFSETQRNKGNFPGRFSGRQFSNSRSEMNVSTLELGDSALYLCASSGGTGYQETQYFGPGTRLLVL.

The rearrangement joins TRBV5-1 to TRBJ1-1; no clear D. CDR1 is SGHRS and CDR2 is YFSETQ in the germline V gene. Trimming stripped 4 bases from V and 5 bases from J, with 18 bases between. The CDR3 totals 15 residues. In nucleotides, the CDR3 is TGCGCCAGCAGCCTAAACCCAGGCCCTGGAACTGAAGCTTTCTTT. This gives the protein CASSLNPGPGTEAFF.

The gene calls are TRBV15 and TRBJ2-5; 8 bases are shared with TRBD1. Germline CDR1 LNHNV, CDR2 YYDKDF (reference sequence). The J segment lost 2 bases and the V segment lost 3 bases, leaving 2 bases of the junction unmatched. This CDR3 spans 14 amino acids. This chain's CDR3 is CATSRDRAQETQYF. DNA of the CDR3: TGTGCCACCAGCAGGGACAGGGCACAAGAGACCCAGTACTTC.